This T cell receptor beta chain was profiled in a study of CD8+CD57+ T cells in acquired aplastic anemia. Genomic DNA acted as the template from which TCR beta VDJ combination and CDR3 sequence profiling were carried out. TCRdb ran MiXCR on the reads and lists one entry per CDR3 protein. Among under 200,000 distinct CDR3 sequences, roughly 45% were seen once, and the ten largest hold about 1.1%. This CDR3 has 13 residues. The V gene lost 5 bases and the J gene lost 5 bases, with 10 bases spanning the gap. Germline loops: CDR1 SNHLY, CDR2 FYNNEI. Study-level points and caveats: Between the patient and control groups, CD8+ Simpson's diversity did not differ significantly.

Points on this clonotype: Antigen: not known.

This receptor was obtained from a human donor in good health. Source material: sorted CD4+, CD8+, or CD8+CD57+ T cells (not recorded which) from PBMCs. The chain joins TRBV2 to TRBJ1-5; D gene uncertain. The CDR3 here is CASSRDWDQPQHF. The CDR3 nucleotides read TGTGCCAGCAGTCGGGATTGGGATCAGCCCCAGCATTTT.